A single sample is the source of the 3 T cell receptor beta chains below, sequenced in a study of technical replicates of blood from a few donors. Data came from immunoSEQ multiplex PCR; TCRdb stores just in-frame clones and leaves some out. This table holds around 86,000 clones, 90% to 98% found once. The material sequenced was T cells isolated from PBMCs. All receptors come from a human donor in good health.

The chain carries TRBV5-1 and TRBJ1-6; weak D call: TRBD1 (5 bases). V was clipped by 0 bases and J by 7 bases, with 11 bases between them. Germline V gene sequence: CDR1 SGHRS, CDR2 YFSETQ. The CDR3 has 15 amino acids. The CDR3 DNA reads as TGCGCCAGCAGCTTGGACAGGATAGGGAATTCACCCCTCCACTTT. Translated: CASSLDRIGNSPLHF.

V and J are TRBV7-9 and TRBJ2-5, with D possibly being TRBD1 (6 bases). The CDR3 spans 15 residues. Germline assignment: CDR1 SEHNR and CDR2 FQNEAQ (reference sequence). V was cut by 5 bases and J by 10 bases, with 23 bases left in between. This CDR3 reads CASSQRGGREGDQYF. DNA for the CDR3: TGTGCCAGCAGCCAGCGAGGGGGACGAGAGGGGGACCAGTACTTC.

The rearrangement uses TRBV10-1 and TRBJ2-7; D call uncertain. V was clipped by 3 bases and J by 2 bases, with 8 bases between them. CDR3 length: 13 residues. CDR1 is WNHNN, CDR2 SYGVQD, per germline (reference sequence). CDR3 bases: TGCGCCAGCAGTGACGGTCAAACCTACGAGCAGTACTTC. As protein: CASSDGQTYEQYF.